In its sample, the clone carrying this T cell receptor (beta chain) was seen many times. No antigen is known for it. MiXCR reprocessed the PCR reads for TCRdb. The sample carries approximately 40,000 clones, roughly 31% recorded once. J lost 5 bases, V lost 3 bases, and 5 bases had no gene match. Germline V CDR1 and CDR2: SGDLS, YYNGEE. CDR3 length: 13 amino acids. This sample is part of a study of metastatic and nonmetastatic thyroid tumors. Whole-study context: Across blood and tumor or nodule tissue, repertoires from malignant and benign thyroid patients were compared with one another.

Study findings and constraints: When malignant thyroid tumors were compared with benign nodules, TCR beta diversity was reportedly significantly higher in the malignant tumors. This held in both blood and tumor samples.

Each patient came to thyroid surgery without any prior treatment (of any kind). The V call is TRBV9, the J call TRBJ2-7, with 7 bases aligning to TRBD1. What was sequenced was blood. The TCR sequence derives from a male donor with papillary thyroid cancer or a benign thyroid nodule (not recorded which). Some clones in this sample may be carry-over from other donors' samples. The CDR3 loop reads CASSATGANEQYF. DNA for the CDR3: TGTGCCAGCAGCGCCACAGGGGCGAACGAGCAGTACTTC.